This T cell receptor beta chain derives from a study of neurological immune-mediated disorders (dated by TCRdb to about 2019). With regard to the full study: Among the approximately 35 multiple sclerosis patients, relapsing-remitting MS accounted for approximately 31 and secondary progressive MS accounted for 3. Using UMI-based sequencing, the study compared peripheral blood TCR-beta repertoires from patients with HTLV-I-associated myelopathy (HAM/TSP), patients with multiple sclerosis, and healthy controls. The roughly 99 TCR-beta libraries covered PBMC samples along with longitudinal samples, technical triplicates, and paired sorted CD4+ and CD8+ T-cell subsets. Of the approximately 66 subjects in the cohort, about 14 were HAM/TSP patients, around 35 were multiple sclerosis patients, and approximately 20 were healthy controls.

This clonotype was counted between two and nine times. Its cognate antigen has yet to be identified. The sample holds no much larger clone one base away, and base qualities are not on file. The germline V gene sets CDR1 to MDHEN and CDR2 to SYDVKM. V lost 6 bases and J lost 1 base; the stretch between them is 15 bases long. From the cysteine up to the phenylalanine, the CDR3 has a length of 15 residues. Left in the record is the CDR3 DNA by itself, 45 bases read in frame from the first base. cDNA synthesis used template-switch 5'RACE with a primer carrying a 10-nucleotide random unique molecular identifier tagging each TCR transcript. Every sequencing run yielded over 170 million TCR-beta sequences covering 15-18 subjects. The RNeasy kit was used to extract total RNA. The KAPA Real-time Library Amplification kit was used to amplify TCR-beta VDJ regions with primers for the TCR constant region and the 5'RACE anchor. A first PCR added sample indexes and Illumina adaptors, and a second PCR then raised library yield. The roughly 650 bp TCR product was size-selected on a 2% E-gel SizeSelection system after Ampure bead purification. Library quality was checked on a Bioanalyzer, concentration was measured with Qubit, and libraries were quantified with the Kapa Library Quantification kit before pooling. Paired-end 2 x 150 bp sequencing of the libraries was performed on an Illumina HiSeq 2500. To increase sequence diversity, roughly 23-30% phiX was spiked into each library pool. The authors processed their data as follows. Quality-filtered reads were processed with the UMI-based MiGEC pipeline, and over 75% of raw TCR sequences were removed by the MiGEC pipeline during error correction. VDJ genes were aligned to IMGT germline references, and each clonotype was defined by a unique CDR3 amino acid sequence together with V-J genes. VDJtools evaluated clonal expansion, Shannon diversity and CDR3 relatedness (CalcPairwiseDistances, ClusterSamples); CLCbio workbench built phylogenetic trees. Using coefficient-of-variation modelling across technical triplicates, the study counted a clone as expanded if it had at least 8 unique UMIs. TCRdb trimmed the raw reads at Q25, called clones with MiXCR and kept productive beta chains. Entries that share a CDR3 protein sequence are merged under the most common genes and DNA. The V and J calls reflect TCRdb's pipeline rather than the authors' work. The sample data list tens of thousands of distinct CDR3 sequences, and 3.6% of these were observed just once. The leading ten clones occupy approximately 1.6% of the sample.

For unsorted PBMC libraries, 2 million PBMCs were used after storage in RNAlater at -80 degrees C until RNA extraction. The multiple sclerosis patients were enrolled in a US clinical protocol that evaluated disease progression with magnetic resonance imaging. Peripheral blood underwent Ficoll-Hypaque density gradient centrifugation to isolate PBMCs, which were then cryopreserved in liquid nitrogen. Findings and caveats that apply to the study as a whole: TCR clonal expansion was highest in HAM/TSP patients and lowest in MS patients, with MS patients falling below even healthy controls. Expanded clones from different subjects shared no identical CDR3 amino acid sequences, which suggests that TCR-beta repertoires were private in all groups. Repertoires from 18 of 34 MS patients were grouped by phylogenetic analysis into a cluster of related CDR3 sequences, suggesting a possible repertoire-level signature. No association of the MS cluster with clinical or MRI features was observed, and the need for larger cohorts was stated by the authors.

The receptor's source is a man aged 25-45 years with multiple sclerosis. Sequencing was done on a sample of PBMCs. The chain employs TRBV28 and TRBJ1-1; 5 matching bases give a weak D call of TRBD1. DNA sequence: TGTGCCAGCAGCCCTCCGGGACGGGGGAACACTGAAGCTTTCTTT. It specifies CASSPPGRGNTEAFF. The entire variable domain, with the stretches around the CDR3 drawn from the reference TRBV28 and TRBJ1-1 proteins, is DVKVTQSSRYLVKRTGEKVFLECVQDMDHENMFWYRQDPGLGLRLIYFSYDVKMKEKGDIPEGYSVSREKKERFSLILESASTNQTSMYLCASSPPGRGNTEAFFGQGTRLTVV.